These 22 T cell receptor beta chains were all obtained from the same sample, sequenced in a study of blood T cell repertoires in COVID-19. Sequenced by immunoSEQ multiplex PCR; TCRdb stores in-frame clones only, minus some. The table has 150,000 or so clones, more than 65% seen once. Material: PBMCs or T cells enriched from blood (not recorded which). These receptors all come from a middle-aged woman with acute COVID-19.

The chain combines TRBV18 with TRBJ1-2, with D possibly matching TRBD1 (6 bases). The CDR3 runs 15 residues. Germline CDR1 and CDR2: KGHSH and LQKENI. V was cut by 2 bases and J by 7 bases, with 17 bases left in between. Written as DNA, the CDR3 is TGTGCCAGCTCACCAAGCGGGGGCGCGGCGGTTGGCTACACCTTC. It translates to CASSPSGGAAVGYTF.

The chain uses TRBV4-1 and TRBJ1-1; 12 bases are a match to TRBD1. The J segment lost 4 bases and the V segment lost 2 bases, leaving 11 bases of the junction unmatched. CDR1 MGHRA and CDR2 YSYEKL come from the germline V gene. The CDR3 totals 18 residues. Written as DNA, the CDR3 is TGCGCCAGCAGCCAAACCAACGCCCGGGACAGGGGGCTCACTGAAGCTTTCTTT. Residues: CASSQTNARDRGLTEAFF.

The chain carries TRBV4-1 and TRBJ2-5; perhaps TRBD2 as D (5 bases). The V end lost 0 bases, the J end lost 0 bases, and 14 bases lay between the germline ends. The CDR3 is made up of 17 amino acids. Germline lookup yields CDR1 MGHRA and CDR2 YSYEKL. In nucleotides, the CDR3 is TGCGCCAGCAGCCAAGAGGCCCGAGTAGCGTACCAAGAGACCCAGTACTTC. The encoded protein is CASSQEARVAYQETQYF.

The V gene is TRBV2, the J gene TRBJ2-7; 8 bases align to TRBD2. The CDR3 loop spans 14 amino acids. Germline CDR1 reads SNHLY; CDR2 reads FYNNEI. V lost 7 bases and J lost 1; bases outside the gene matches: 6. The CDR3 reads CASTEREKSYEQYF. CDR3 DNA: TGTGCCAGCACCGAGCGGGAGAAATCCTACGAGCAGTACTTC.

The V and J genes are TRBV5-1 and TRBJ2-3; 7 positions agree with TRBD1. The CDR3 contains 18 residues. In germline, CDR1 is SGHRS, CDR2 YFSETQ. The V and J ends lost 3 bases and 7 bases, in that order; junction bases with no gene match: 20. The CDR3 nucleotides read TGCGCCAGCAGCTCGTACGTAATCGGACAGGCGTCGTTTTATACGCAGTATTTT. It translates to CASSSYVIGQASFYTQYF.

The rearrangement joins TRBV28 to TRBJ2-6; TRBD1 matches at 7 bases. The V gene end was trimmed by 3 bases and the J gene end by 0 bases; junction bases not matched to a gene: 11. There are 19 residues in the CDR3. CDR1 and CDR2 (germline): MDHEN, SYDVKM. DNA for the CDR3: TGTGCCAGCAGTTTTCCAGGGATTGGGACAGTCTCTGGGGCCAACGTCCTGACTTTC. Protein product: CASSFPGIGTVSGANVLTF.

V is TRBV7-9 and J is TRBJ2-3; D is ambiguous. CDR3 size: 17 residues. Germline-derived CDR1 and CDR2 are SEHNR and FQNEAQ (reference sequence). The V end lost 5 bases, the J end lost 4 bases, and 22 bases lay between the germline ends. The CDR3 bases are TGTGCCAGCAGCCCACTTAACCCCACACAACAGTCAGATACGCAGTATTTT. Its protein product is CASSPLNPTQQSDTQYF.

This clone was recorded a few times. The chain carries TRBV6-1 and TRBJ1-2; D not resolved. The CDR3 contains 11 residues. V was trimmed by 2 bases and J by 6 bases, leaving 4 bases between them. Germline CDR1 reads MNHNS; CDR2 reads SASEGT. The CDR3 spells CASSELDGYTF. CDR3 nucleotides: TGTGCCAGCAGTGAACTAGATGGCTACACCTTC.

This rearrangement joins TRBV25-1 to TRBJ1-6; TRBD1 matches at 10 bases. Germline CDR1 is MGHDK and CDR2 is SYGVNS. The CDR3 covers 16 residues. The V and J ends lost 3 bases and 10 bases, in that order; junction bases with no gene match: 9. This chain's CDR3 is CASSDGRGTGESPLHF. In DNA, the CDR3 is TGTGCCAGCAGTGATGGCCGGGGGACAGGGGAATCACCCCTCCACTTT.

The chain carries TRBV29-1 and TRBJ1-2; 9 bases are a match to TRBD1. Germline CDR1 SQVTM, CDR2 ANQGSEA. The CDR3 length is 12 residues. Trimming removed 4 bases from V and 7 bases from J; junction bases left unmatched: 4. The CDR3 DNA sequence: TGCAGCGTTGTTTCGACAGGGGGTGGCTACACCTTC. Protein product: CSVVSTGGGYTF. The full variable domain, rest sourced from reference TRBV29-1 and TRBJ1-2, is SAVISQKPSRDICQRGTSLTIQCQVDSQVTMMFWYRQQPGQSLTLIATANQGSEATYESGFVIDKFPISRPNLTFSTLTVSNMSPEDSSIYLCSVVSTGGGYTFGSGTRLTVV.

The CDR3 coding sequence is TGTGCCTGGAGTACCGGGACATTGAACACTGAAGCTTTCTTT. Translating gives CAWSTGTLNTEAFF. This rearrangement joins TRBV30 to TRBJ1-1, with a tentative D call TRBD1 (6 bases). The V gene lost 2 bases and the J gene lost 0 bases, with 10 bases spanning the gap. The length of the CDR3 is 14 residues. CDR1 GTSNPN and CDR2 SVGIG come from the germline V gene (reference sequence).

The chain employs TRBV15 and TRBJ2-2; D is unclear. CDR3 length: 14 residues. The germline V gene has CDR1 LNHNV and CDR2 YYDKDF (reference sequence). V was cut by 2 bases and J by 0 bases, with 4 bases left in between. The CDR3 reads CATSRSANTGELFF. Written as DNA, the CDR3 is TGTGCCACCAGCAGATCTGCGAACACCGGGGAGCTGTTTTTT.

The V gene is TRBV5-4, the J gene TRBJ1-1, with TRBD1 identical over 7 bases. Trimming cost V 5 bases and J 0 bases; bases outside gene matches: 4. The CDR3 totals 14 residues. Germline CDR1 is SGHNT and CDR2 is YYREEE (reference sequence). The CDR3 spells CASRGGGMNTEAFF. Here the CDR3 DNA reads TGTGCCAGCAGAGGAGGGGGCATGAACACTGAAGCTTTCTTT. The full variable domain, its missing parts supplied by reference TRBV5-4 and TRBJ1-1, is ETGVTQSPTHLIKTRGQQVTLRCSSQSGHNTVSWYQQALGQGPQFIFQYYREEENGRGNFPPRFSGLQFPNYSSELNVNALELDDSALYLCASRGGGMNTEAFFGQGTRLTVV.

This clone was detected only once. The CDR3 region has the DNA TGTGCCAGCAGTCTCACTAGCGGGAGAATTGGTGAGCAGTTCTTC. Amino acid sequence: CASSLTSGRIGEQFF. The chain recombines TRBV3-1 (or the pseudogene TRBV3-2) with TRBJ2-1; 11 nucleotides align to TRBD2. Germline V gene lookup returns CDR1 LGHDT and CDR2 YNNKEL (reference sequence). With 6 bases clipped from V and 9 bases from J, the junction kept 10 bases outside the gene matches. This CDR3 is 15 amino acids long.

This clone occurred a few times. The chain couples TRBV5-1 to TRBJ1-2; D not resolved. CDR1 SGHRS and CDR2 YFSETQ come from the germline V gene. The length of the CDR3 is 13 residues. The V gene lost 0 bases and the J gene lost 7 bases, with 10 bases spanning the gap. CDR3 in DNA: TGCGCCAGCAGCTTGGCCGCGGCGGGTGGCTACACCTTC. This sequence encodes CASSLAAAGGYTF.

V and J are TRBV19 and TRBJ1-1, with 12 nucleotides matching TRBD1. The J segment lost 3 bases and the V segment lost 1 base, leaving 12 bases of the junction unmatched. This CDR3 has 19 amino acids. Germline values: CDR1 LNHDA, CDR2 SQIVND (reference sequence). The CDR3: CASSIASPGQGAGHTEAFF. For the CDR3, the DNA is TGTGCCAGTAGTATAGCAAGCCCGGGACAGGGGGCGGGGCACACTGAAGCTTTCTTT.

Written as DNA, the CDR3 is TGTGCCAGCAGCCTGATCGTTGGACAGGGGAACACTGAAGCTTTCTTT. This gives the protein CASSLIVGQGNTEAFF. The chain employs TRBV5-5 and TRBJ1-1, with TRBD1 identical over 8 bases. Per germline, CDR1 SGHKS and CDR2 YYEKEE (reference sequence). J was trimmed by 1 base and V by 4 bases; bases with no gene match: 9. CDR3 length equals 16 residues.

The genes are TRBV5-1 and TRBJ1-1; 7 bases line up with TRBD1. Looked up from germline, CDR1 is SGHRS and CDR2 is YFSETQ. The CDR3 is made up of 14 amino acids. J was trimmed by 4 bases and V by 1 base; bases with no gene match: 4. CDR3 bases: TGCGCCAGCAGCTTGCTGGCAGGGGGCACTGAAGCTTTCTTT. It is translated as CASSLLAGGTEAFF. The whole variable domain, remainder taken from reference TRBV5-1 and TRBJ1-1, is KAGVTQTPRYLIKTRGQQVTLSCSPISGHRSVSWYQQTPGQGLQFLFEYFSETQRNKGNFPGRFSGRQFSNSRSEMNVSTLELGDSALYLCASSLLAGGTEAFFGQGTRLTVV.

V and J are TRBV5-1 and TRBJ2-5; a weak D match, TRBD1 (6 bases). The CDR3 has 17 residues. Trimming pared 0 bases from V and 3 bases from J, leaving 18 bases between. CDR1 and CDR2 (germline): SGHRS, YFSETQ. CDR3 bases: TGCGCCAGCAGCTTGGCGAGAATGGGGCAGGGGAAAGAGACCCAGTACTTC. Its protein is CASSLARMGQGKETQYF.

This clone was found once. The genes are TRBV19 and TRBJ2-3; D gene unclear. CDR3 size: 14 residues. CDR1 and CDR2 (germline): LNHDA, SQIVND (reference sequence). V lost 3 bases to trimming and J lost 1 base, with 8 bases between them. CDR3 nucleotide sequence: TGTGCCAGTAGTATTGGTAGAGGCACAGATACGCAGTATTTT. Protein sequence: CASSIGRGTDTQYF. The entire variable domain, with the rest obtained from reference TRBV19 and TRBJ2-3, is as follows: DGGITQSPKYLFRKEGQNVTLSCEQNLNHDAMYWYRQDPGQGLRLIYYSQIVNDFQKGDIAEGYSVSREKKESFPLTVTSAQKNPTAFYLCASSIGRGTDTQYFGPGTRLTVL.

In DNA, the CDR3 is TGTGCCAGCTCACCGGTGGCGGGAGTTAACAATGAGCAGTTCTTC. This codes for CASSPVAGVNNEQFF. The V and J genes are TRBV18 and TRBJ2-1; 7 bases align to TRBD2. The germline V gene has CDR1 KGHSH and CDR2 LQKENI. The CDR3 is 15 residues long. With 3 bases clipped from V and 5 bases from J, the junction kept 7 bases outside the gene matches. The entire variable domain, with the rest obtained from reference TRBV18 and TRBJ2-1, is as follows: NAGVMQNPRHLVRRRGQEARLRCSPMKGHSHVYWYRQLPEEGLKFMVYLQKENIIDESGMPKERFSAEFPKEGPSILRIQQVVRGDSAAYFCASSPVAGVNNEQFFGPGTRLTVL.

This clone was found a few times. The chain has TRBV11-2 and TRBJ2-7, with D possibly matching TRBD1 (5 bases). The germline V and J ends were trimmed by 3 bases and 6 bases, with 9 bases remaining between them. Germline V CDR1 and CDR2: SGHAT, FQNNGV. The CDR3 spans 12 residues. The CDR3, as DNA: TGTGCCAGCAGCTTCCGACAGAGCGAGCAGTACGTC. This gives the protein CASSFRQSEQYV.